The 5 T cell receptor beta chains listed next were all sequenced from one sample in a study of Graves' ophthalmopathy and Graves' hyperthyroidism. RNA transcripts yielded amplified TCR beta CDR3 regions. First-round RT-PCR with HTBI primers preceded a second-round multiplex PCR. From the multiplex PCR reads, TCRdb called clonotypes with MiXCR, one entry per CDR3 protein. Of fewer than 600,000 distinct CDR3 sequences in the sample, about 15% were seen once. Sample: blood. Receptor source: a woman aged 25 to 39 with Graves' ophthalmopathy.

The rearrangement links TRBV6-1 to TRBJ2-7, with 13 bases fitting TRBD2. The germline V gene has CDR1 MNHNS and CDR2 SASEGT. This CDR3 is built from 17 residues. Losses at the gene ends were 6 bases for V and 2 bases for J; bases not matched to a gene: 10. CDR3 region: CASRGIGTSGATYEQYF. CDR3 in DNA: TGTGCCAGCAGGGGAATTGGGACTAGCGGGGCGACCTACGAGCAGTACTTC.

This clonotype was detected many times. The CDR3 loop is CASSSTVLRGTQYF. The CDR3 DNA sequence: TGTGCCAGCAGTTCCACGGTTTTAAGGGGGACCCAGTACTTC. V gene TRBV27 combines with J gene TRBJ2-5; possible D gene TRBD1, 5 bases. Germline CDR1 reads MNHEY; CDR2 reads SMNVEV (reference sequence). Trimming removed 4 bases at V and 7 bases at J, with 16 bases between. This CDR3 contains 14 residues.

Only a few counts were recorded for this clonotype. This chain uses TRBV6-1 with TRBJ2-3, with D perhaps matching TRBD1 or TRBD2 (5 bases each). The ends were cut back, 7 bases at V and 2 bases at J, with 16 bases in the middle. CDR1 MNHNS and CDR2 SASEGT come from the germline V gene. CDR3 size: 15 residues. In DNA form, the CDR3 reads TGTGCCAGCACCCAGGGAGTCCGAAACACAGATACGCAGTATTTT. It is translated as CASTQGVRNTDTQYF.

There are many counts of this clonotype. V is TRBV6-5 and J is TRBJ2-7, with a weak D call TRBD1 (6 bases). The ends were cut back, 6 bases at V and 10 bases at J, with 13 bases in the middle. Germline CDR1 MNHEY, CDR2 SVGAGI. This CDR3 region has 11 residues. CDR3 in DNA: TGTGCCAGCAGAAAAGGGACAAGACAGTACTTC. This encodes CASRKGTRQYF.

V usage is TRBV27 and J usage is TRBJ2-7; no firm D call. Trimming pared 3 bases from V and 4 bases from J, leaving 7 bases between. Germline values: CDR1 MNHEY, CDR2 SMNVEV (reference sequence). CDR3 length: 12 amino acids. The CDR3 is CASSFFHYEQYF. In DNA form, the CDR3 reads TGTGCCAGCAGTTTTTTTCATTACGAGCAGTACTTC.